This T cell receptor (beta chain) stems from a study of T cells in Graves' hyperthyroidism and ophthalmopathy. Germline V lookup: CDR1 MNHNS, CDR2 SASEGT. V was cut by 1 base and J by 3 bases, with 13 bases left in between. This CDR3 has 16 residues. Points on this clonotype: Its target is unknown.

Researchers took RNA transcripts and amplified the TCR beta CDR3 regions from them. During a first-round RT-PCR of the TCR CDR3, the HTBI primer set was used. TCRdb reprocessed the multiplex PCR reads via MiXCR and lists one record per CDR3 protein. The sample yields a few hundred thousand distinct CDR3 sequences, 14% to 15% seen once. The study based diagnoses on clinical symptoms, serum thyroxine and TRAb, thyroid ultrasound and orbital computed tomography. Findings of the study overall: Model-based prediction identified ophthalmopathy a median about 6.8 months prior to its onset.

The chain recombines TRBV6-1 with TRBJ1-3; D is perhaps TRBD1 (6 bases). This receptor was obtained from a woman in her twenties or thirties with Graves' hyperthyroidism. The sample comprised blood. CDR3: CASSEGGGWSGNTIYF. Written as DNA, the CDR3 is TGTGCCAGCAGTGAAGGAGGGGGTTGGAGTGGAAACACCATATATTTT.